A selection of T cell receptor beta chains follows, all from one sample in a study of T-cell reconstitution after alpha-beta-depleted transplantation in children. Using its own MiXCR run on the PCR reads, TCRdb lists one record per CDR3 protein. Of over 550,000 distinct CDR3 sequences listed, 10% to 13% were seen once; the top ten hold about 4.3%. Sequenced material: PBMCs from the stem cell graft donor, taken from the stem cell graft. The receptor source for this set is a human donor who donated a stem cell graft to a child with acute myeloid leukemia. The CDR3 runs from the conserved cysteine through the conserved F or W. D genes are given only for firm matches. Clone size is not always given. Where it is, it says once, few, many or a class for expanded clones.

abundance	v_gene	j_gene	d_gene	CDR3aa	CDR3nt
NA	TRBV7-3	TRBJ2-1	NA	CASSKQWGDSSYNEQFF	TGTGCCAGCAGCAAACAGTGGGGGGATAGCTCCTACAATGAGCAGTTCTTC
few	TRBV29-1	TRBJ2-1	NA	CSVEGAYEQFF	TGCAGCGTTGAAGGGGCATATGAGCAGTTCTTC
few	TRBV28	TRBJ2-1	NA	CASSLGERPYNEQFF	TGTGCCAGCAGTTTAGGTGAGAGACCTTACAATGAGCAGTTCTTC
few	TRBV20-1	TRBJ2-2	TRBD1	CSALDRSPQVAGELFF	TGCAGTGCACTGGACAGGTCTCCTCAGGTCGCCGGGGAGCTGTTTTTT
few	TRBV29-1	TRBJ1-5	TRBD1	CSAVTGGNQPQHF	TGCAGCGCCGTTACAGGGGGCAATCAGCCCCAGCATTTT
few	TRBV9	TRBJ2-5	TRBD2	CASSVGTSGRQETQYF	TGTGCCAGCAGCGTAGGGACTAGCGGGAGGCAAGAGACCCAGTACTTC
many	TRBV20-1	TRBJ2-7	NA	CSAPTGRIFSYEQYF	TGCAGTGCACCGACAGGGAGGATTTTCTCCTACGAGCAGTACTTC
many	TRBV30	TRBJ1-1	TRBD1	CAWRHYRGQIRDTEAFF	TGTGCCTGGAGGCATTACAGGGGGCAAATAAGGGACACTGAAGCTTTCTTT
NA	TRBV2	TRBJ2-1	TRBD2	CASRLAGGPTNEQFF	TGTGCCAGCAGGTTAGCGGGAGGGCCGACCAATGAGCAGTTCTTC
few	TRBV18	TRBJ1-5	NA	CASSPSRGRDQPQHF	TGTGCCAGCTCACCCTCTCGGGGGCGCGATCAGCCCCAGCATTTT
NA	TRBV6-2/TRBV6-3	TRBJ2-3	NA	CASSYQATDTQYF	TGTGCCAGCAGTTACCAGGCCACAGATACGCAGTATTTT
NA	TRBV24-1	TRBJ2-1	NA	CATSDRRAVVYNEQFF	TGTGCCACCAGTGATCGGAGGGCCGTGGTCTACAATGAGCAGTTCTTC
NA	TRBV28	TRBJ2-3	NA	CASSLWGGAADTQYF	TGTGCCAGCAGTTTGTGGGGCGGGGCCGCAGATACGCAGTATTTT
NA	TRBV12-3/TRBV12-4	TRBJ2-7	TRBD1	CASRTTGVYEQYF	TGTGCCAGCAGGACGACAGGGGTCTACGAGCAGTACTTC
NA	TRBV28	TRBJ2-3	TRBD1	CASSFGRGRSDTQYF	TGTGCCAGCAGTTTCGGCAGGGGGCGGTCCGATACGCAGTATTTT
many	TRBV20-1	TRBJ1-1	NA	CSAIHGTEAFF	TGCAGTGCCATCCATGGCACTGAAGCTTTCTTT
NA	TRBV30	TRBJ1-2	TRBD1	CACSQGSYGYTF	TGTGCCTGCTCACAGGGGAGCTATGGCTACACCTTC
few	TRBV20-1	TRBJ2-5	NA	CSARDPFGERWETQYF	TGCAGTGCTAGAGACCCGTTTGGTGAGAGATGGGAGACCCAGTACTTC
few	TRBV24-1	TRBJ1-5	NA	CATSASGGAGQPQHF	TGTGCCACCAGCGCGTCGGGAGGAGCAGGGCAGCCCCAGCATTTT
NA	TRBV15	TRBJ2-2	TRBD2	CATSRAGGTGELFF	TGTGCCACCAGCAGAGCGGGGGGCACCGGGGAGCTGTTTTTT
many	TRBV29-1	TRBJ2-7	NA	CSVEGSFYEQYF	TGCAGCGTTGAGGGATCATTCTACGAGCAGTACTTC
many	TRBV5-1	TRBJ2-2	NA	CASSSRTIANTGELFF	TGCGCCAGCAGCTCCCGGACTATTGCGAACACCGGGGAGCTGTTTTTT
few	TRBV12-3/TRBV12-4	TRBJ2-7	NA	CASSPGVLSYEQYF	TGTGCCAGCAGCCCTGGAGTTCTCTCCTACGAGCAGTACTTC
NA	TRBV20-1	TRBJ2-4	NA	CSPAQGGAKNIQYF	TGCAGTCCCGCCCAGGGGGGGGCCAAAAACATTCAGTACTTC
few	TRBV5-1	TRBJ2-7	NA	CASSAGAGEQYF	TGCGCCAGCAGCGCCGGGGCAGGTGAGCAGTACTTC
few	TRBV7-2	TRBJ2-2	NA	CASTPKQGYGELFF	TGTGCCAGCACCCCTAAGCAGGGGTACGGGGAGCTGTTTTTT
many	TRBV5-6	TRBJ1-2	NA	CASSLGPIYGYTF	TGTGCCAGCAGCTTGGGACCGATCTATGGCTACACCTTC
many	TRBV12-3/TRBV12-4	TRBJ2-7	TRBD2	CASSYGLAGAPYEQYF	TGTGCCAGCAGCTACGGACTAGCGGGAGCACCCTACGAGCAGTACTTC
few	TRBV7-9	TRBJ1-1	NA	CASSFKGLNTEAFF	TGTGCCAGCAGCTTTAAAGGGCTGAACACTGAAGCTTTCTTT
many	TRBV5-1	TRBJ2-1	NA	CASSLSRPYLRSF	TGCGCCAGCAGCTTGTCGCGACCGTACCTACGTTCATTC
NA	TRBV6-5	TRBJ2-1	NA	CASSYPSSGRGNERFF	TGTGCCAGCAGTTACCCGTCCTCCGGGAGAGGAAATGAGCGGTTCTTC
many	TRBV24-1	TRBJ2-2	NA	CATSDGVRANTGELFF	TGTGCCACCAGTGATGGCGTCAGGGCGAACACCGGGGAGCTGTTTTTT
many	TRBV5-1	TRBJ2-1	TRBD2	CASSRGLAGEKGGFF	TGCGCCAGCAGCAGGGGACTAGCGGGAGAAAAAGGGGGGTTCTTC
NA	TRBV29-1	TRBJ2-2	TRBD2	CSVKGLAGGIVGELFF	TGCAGCGTTAAAGGACTAGCAGGCGGGATTGTCGGGGAGCTGTTTTTT
few	TRBV28	TRBJ2-3	NA	CASSSGTQPFGKDTDTQYF	TGTGCCAGCAGTTCCGGGACCCAGCCTTTCGGAAAAGACACAGATACGCAGTATTTT
NA	TRBV11-2	TRBJ2-5	NA	CASTSTLSETQYF	TGTGCCAGCACCTCTACCCTGTCGGAGACCCAGTACTTC
few	TRBV6-1	TRBJ2-7	NA	CASTRGGISYEQYF	TGTGCCAGCACCCGAGGGGGTATTTCCTACGAGCAGTACTTC
many	TRBV6-1	TRBJ1-1	NA	CASTWIAGDTEAFF	TGTGCCAGCACCTGGATCGCGGGGGACACTGAAGCTTTCTTT
NA	TRBV19	TRBJ1-1	TRBD1	CASSMTGVNTEAFF	TGTGCCAGTAGTATGACAGGGGTGAACACTGAAGCTTTCTTT
NA	TRBV18	TRBJ2-5	TRBD1	CASSPGDSEQETQYF	TGTGCCAGCTCACCAGGGGACAGCGAACAAGAGACCCAGTACTTC
few	TRBV5-1	TRBJ2-7	TRBD1	CASSSGQGGTYEQYF	TGCGCCAGCAGCAGTGGACAGGGGGGAACCTACGAGCAGTACTTC
few	TRBV5-4	TRBJ2-3	NA	CASSLSANTDTQYF	TGTGCCAGCAGCTTGTCGGCAAACACAGATACGCAGTATTTT
few	TRBV18	TRBJ2-4	NA	CASSPPDRPRGNIQYF	TGTGCCAGCTCACCACCGGACAGGCCCCGGGGGAACATTCAGTACTTC